The 25 T cell receptor beta chains presented below share a single source sample, sequenced in a study of blood T cell repertoires in COVID-19 (dated by TCRdb to the early 2020s). The library was generated by the immunoSEQ multiplex PCR assay. In its TCRdb copy, this immuneACCESS table keeps in-frame sequences only and misses some clones. Where compared with another copy, unresolved V genes explain less than half of these, and the others have no known cause. In this sample the table shows about 76,000 clones, around 78% of which occur a single time. Together, the top ten hold around a sixth of the sample. Sequencing was done on a sample of peripheral blood. The receptors shown here come from a human donor in a cohort sampled during active COVID-19.

Comments on this clone: The same CDR3 also results from other DNA sequences found in this sample. The V and J genes are TRBV28 and TRBJ2-7; D gene uncertain. CDR1 and CDR2 (germline): MDHEN, SYDVKM. The germline V and J ends were trimmed by 2 bases and 0 bases, with 8 bases remaining between them. The length of the CDR3 is 14 residues. As DNA, the CDR3 is TGTGCCAGCAGTTTAAGCCTGCCCTCCTACGAGCAGTACTTC. Protein: CASSLSLPSYEQYF.

This sequence joins TRBV6-5 and TRBJ2-7; 10 nucleotides line up with TRBD2. From germline, CDR1 is MNHEY and CDR2 SVGAGI. Losses at the gene ends were 4 bases for V and 2 bases for J; bases not matched to a gene: 8. This CDR3 is built from 16 residues. Here the CDR3 reads CASSSPGTSATYEQYF. CDR3 bases: TGTGCCAGCAGTTCCCCCGGGACTAGCGCAACCTACGAGCAGTACTTC.

The rearrangement uses TRBV18 and TRBJ2-7, with 9 positions matching TRBD1. Germline V gene data show CDR1 as KGHSH and CDR2 as LQKENI. This CDR3 region has 15 residues. J was trimmed by 5 bases and V by 2 bases; bases with no gene match: 7. For the CDR3, the DNA is TGTGCCAGCTCACCAATTTCACAGGGGGCCCACGAGCAGTACTTC. Protein: CASSPISQGAHEQYF.

This clone was seen just once. V usage is TRBV19 and J usage is TRBJ2-1, with no clear D. Germline V CDR1 and CDR2: LNHDA, SQIVND (reference sequence). This CDR3 has 14 amino acids. The V end was cut by 4 bases, the J end by 9 bases, with 16 bases between. CDR3 region: CASSRSLEAIEQFF. CDR3 nucleotide sequence: TGTGCCAGTAGTAGGAGTCTAGAGGCGATTGAGCAGTTCTTC. The full variable domain, completed using reference TRBV19 and TRBJ2-1, is DGGITQSPKYLFRKEGQNVTLSCEQNLNHDAMYWYRQDPGQGLRLIYYSQIVNDFQKGDIAEGYSVSREKKESFPLTVTSAQKNPTAFYLCASSRSLEAIEQFFGPGTRLTVL.

V usage is TRBV19 and J usage is TRBJ1-1; D perhaps matches TRBD1 (6 bases). Per the germline V gene, CDR1 is LNHDA and CDR2 is SQIVND (reference sequence). Trimming left V 7 bases short and J 10 bases short, with 22 bases between. The CDR3 has 14 amino acids. In nucleotides, the CDR3 is TGTGCCAGTAAAGAGAACCAGGGGCCATGGGGAGCTTTCTTT. It codes for CASKENQGPWGAFF.

This chain connects TRBV2 to TRBJ1-5; TRBD1 is a possible D gene (5 bases). The CDR3 is 15 amino acids. CDR1 is SNHLY and CDR2 is FYNNEI in the germline V gene. The V end lost 5 bases, the J end lost 3 bases, and 14 bases lay between the germline ends. CDR3 protein: CASSPLQVPNQPQHF. CDR3 bases: TGTGCCAGCAGTCCACTACAGGTACCCAATCAGCCCCAGCATTTT.

This rearrangement joins TRBV30 to TRBJ1-3, with TRBD1 matching 11 bases. The V segment lost 2 bases and the J segment 2 bases; nucleotides outside the gene matches: 8. Germline CDR1 reads GTSNPN; CDR2 reads SVGIG (reference sequence). The CDR3 runs to 17 residues. This CDR3 is CAWSLDRGPAAGNTIYF. The CDR3 DNA is TGTGCCTGGAGTTTGGACAGGGGGCCCGCCGCTGGAAACACCATATATTTT.

This clone was found once. CDR3 DNA sequence: TGTGCCAGCAGTTACAAGAATAGCAATCAGCCCCAGCATTTT. It is translated as CASSYKNSNQPQHF. This chain uses TRBV2 with TRBJ1-5; D unclear. From germline, CDR1 is SNHLY and CDR2 FYNNEI. This CDR3 spans 14 amino acids. V gave up 5 bases and J gave up 0 bases, with 8 bases separating them. Full variable domain (remainder filled in from reference TRBV2 and TRBJ1-5): EPEVTQTPSHQVTQMGQEVILRCVPISNHLYFYWYRQILGQKVEFLVSFYNNEISEKSEIFDDQFSVERPDGSNFTLKIRSTKLEDSAMYFCASSYKNSNQPQHFGDGTRLSIL.

The chain is built from TRBV28 and TRBJ2-4; 7 nucleotides agree with TRBD1. From germline, CDR1 is MDHEN and CDR2 SYDVKM. CDR3 length: 16 amino acids. J was trimmed by 3 bases and V by 4 bases; bases with no gene match: 9. The CDR3 nucleotides read TGTGCCAGCAGTTCCCAGACGGACAGGCTCAAAAACATTCAGTACTTC. This gives the protein CASSSQTDRLKNIQYF.

This rearrangement joins TRBV5-4 to TRBJ1-5; the match to TRBD1 covers 8 bases. The germline V gene has CDR1 SGHNT and CDR2 YYREEE (reference sequence). After removal of 0 bases from V and 7 bases from J, the junction contained 6 bases not matched to a gene. CDR3 length: 15 residues. For the CDR3, the DNA is TGTGCCAGCAGCTTGGACAGGGGGGCGGCACAGCCCCAGCATTTT. The encoded protein is CASSLDRGAAQPQHF. The variable domain in full, with the rest retrieved from reference TRBV5-4 and TRBJ1-5, is ETGVTQSPTHLIKTRGQQVTLRCSSQSGHNTVSWYQQALGQGPQFIFQYYREEENGRGNFPPRFSGLQFPNYSSELNVNALELDDSALYLCASSLDRGAAQPQHFGDGTRLSIL.

This clone showed up just a few times. The V gene is TRBV7-2, the J gene TRBJ2-7; 12 bases match TRBD1. In germline, CDR1 is SGHTA, CDR2 FQGNSA. J was trimmed by 7 bases and V by 4 bases; bases with no gene match: 5. This CDR3 is built from 14 residues. The CDR3 DNA is TGTGCCAGCAGCTCGGGACAGGGGGCGAAAGAGCAGTACTTC. Encoded protein: CASSSGQGAKEQYF.

The chain uses TRBV2 and TRBJ2-2; possibly TRBD2 for D (5 bases). The CDR3 spans 15 residues. V was cut by 3 bases and J by 5 bases, with 13 bases left in between. From germline, CDR1 is SNHLY and CDR2 FYNNEI. The CDR3 DNA reads as TGTGCCAGCAGTGAGTCGGGGATGGTGACCGGGGAGCTGTTTTTT. Its protein is CASSESGMVTGELFF.

This chain links TRBV7-9 with TRBJ2-7; tentative D call: TRBD2 (6 bases). Germline values: CDR1 SEHNR, CDR2 FQNEAQ (reference sequence). Trimming removed 5 bases at V and 3 bases at J, with 11 bases between. CDR3 size: 13 residues. CDR3 DNA: TGTGCCAGCAGCAATTCCGGGGGCTACGAGCAGTACTTC. Its translation is CASSNSGGYEQYF. Full variable domain (rest looked up from reference TRBV7-9 and TRBJ2-7): DTGVSQNPRHKITKRGQNVTFRCDPISEHNRLYWYRQTLGQGPEFLTYFQNEAQLEKSRLLSDRFSAERPKGSFSTLEIQRTEQGDSAMYLCASSNSGGYEQYFGPGTRLTVT.

The chain couples TRBV30 to TRBJ2-5; 9 nucleotides align to TRBD2. J gave up 10 bases and V 2 bases, and 11 bases lay outside the gene matches. The germline V gene has CDR1 GTSNPN and CDR2 SVGIG (reference sequence). CDR3 length equals 14 residues. CDR3 sequence (DNA): TGTGCCTGGAGTAGCGGTAGCGGGAGTGGTATCCAGTACTTC. Translating gives CAWSSGSGSGIQYF. Looking up the rest from reference TRBV30 and TRBJ2-5 gives the full variable domain: SQTIHQWPATLVQPVGSPLSLECTVEGTSNPNLYWYRQAAGRGLQLLFYSVGIGQISSEVPQNLSASRPQDRQFILSSKKLLLSDSGFYLCAWSSGSGSGIQYFGPGTRLLVL.

The chain uses TRBV5-1 and TRBJ1-4; D unresolved. The CDR3 is 15 residues long. The V gene's germline CDR1 is SGHRS and CDR2 YFSETQ. V gave up 4 bases and J gave up 7 bases, with 17 bases separating them. CDR3 sequence: CASSPGGGEGEKLFF. DNA for the CDR3: TGCGCCAGCAGCCCCGGCGGCGGGGAGGGTGAAAAACTGTTTTTT.

This chain links TRBV20-1 with TRBJ2-3; D uncertain. This CDR3 has 13 amino acids. Germline CDR1 DFQATT, CDR2 SNEGSKA (reference sequence). V lost 3 bases, J lost 6 bases, and 13 bases lay in between. CDR3 region: CSASSLPRDTQYF. The CDR3 DNA follows: TGCAGTGCTAGTAGCCTACCGAGGGATACGCAGTATTTT.

The CDR3 loop is CASSLGTGINYGYTF. CDR3 bases: TGTGCCAGCAGCCTGGGGACAGGAATTAACTATGGCTACACCTTC. This chain uses TRBV3-1 (or the pseudogene TRBV3-2) with TRBJ1-2; the match to TRBD1 covers 8 bases. The CDR3 is 15 residues long. Germline CDR1 LGHDT, CDR2 YNNKEL (reference sequence). Trimming removed 4 bases from V and 1 base from J; junction bases left unmatched: 5.

The chain is built from TRBV9 and TRBJ2-2; D ambiguous. This CDR3 has 13 amino acids. V dropped 4 bases and J dropped 1 base, with 5 bases sitting between them. Germline loops: CDR1 SGDLS, CDR2 YYNGEE. CDR3 sequence (DNA): TGTGCCAGCAGCATCCTGAACACCGGGGAGCTGTTTTTT. Protein product: CASSILNTGELFF.

J is TRBJ2-3 and V is TRBV29-1; 10 bases agree with TRBD1. There are 15 residues in the CDR3. Looked up from germline, CDR1 is SQVTM and CDR2 is ANQGSEA. CDR3 nucleotide sequence: TGCTCTTCATTAAGGGGACAGGGGCAGACAGATACGCAGTATTTT. Its protein is CSSLRGQGQTDTQYF.

V usage is TRBV10-1 and J usage is TRBJ2-5; TRBD2 agrees at 8 bases. Trimming cost V 4 bases and J 2 bases; bases outside gene matches: 24. The CDR3 extends over 21 amino acids. Germline-derived CDR1 and CDR2 are WNHNN and SYGVQD (reference sequence). The CDR3 loop reads CASSAGGRPGTNRIQQETQYF. CDR3 nucleotide sequence: TGCGCCAGCAGTGCGGGGGGGCGTCCTGGGACTAACCGAATTCAACAAGAGACCCAGTACTTC.

The V and J genes are TRBV12-3 or TRBV12-4 and TRBJ2-5, with D hard to call. Trimming left V 6 bases short and J 2 bases short, with 10 bases between. This CDR3 region has 13 residues. CDR3 coding DNA: TGTGCCAGCAGGCTCGATACTCAAGAGACCCAGTACTTC. Translated: CASRLDTQETQYF.

This chain links TRBV29-1 with TRBJ2-2, with TRBD2 identical over 11 bases. Germline V gene lookup returns CDR1 SQVTM and CDR2 ANQGSEA. The trim removed 5 bases at V and 7 bases at J, leaving 9 bases unmatched. The CDR3 length is 15 residues. This CDR3 reads CSVRDSGRAGGELFF. In nucleotides, the CDR3 is TGCAGCGTTAGGGATAGCGGGAGGGCCGGCGGGGAGCTGTTTTTT.

This clone has only a few counts. This chain uses TRBV28 with TRBJ1-1, with D unresolved. Trimming removed 7 bases at V and 3 bases at J, with 9 bases between. Germline V gives CDR1 MDHEN, CDR2 SYDVKM. The CDR3 totals 12 residues. CDR3: CASKVQDTEAFF. The CDR3 nucleotides read TGTGCCAGCAAAGTACAAGACACTGAAGCTTTCTTT.

This clone has a single count. The DNA of the CDR3 is TGTGCCAGCAGCTTGGGGACAGGGGGGACCTACGAGCAGTACTTC. Amino acid sequence: CASSLGTGGTYEQYF. This chain connects TRBV7-8 to TRBJ2-7, with 11 bases identical to TRBD1. The CDR3 runs to 15 residues. CDR1 and CDR2 from the germline V gene are SGHVS and FQNEAQ. V was pared by 3 bases and J by 2 bases, with 3 bases of the junction left unmatched.

The rearrangement links TRBV5-1 to TRBJ2-4; tentative D call: TRBD1 (6 bases). Trimming removed 1 base from V and 0 bases from J, with 11 bases in between. Per the germline V gene, CDR1 is SGHRS and CDR2 is YFSETQ. The CDR3 covers 16 residues. The CDR3 coding sequence is TGCGCCAGCAGCTTGACCGGGACACAAGCCAAAAACATTCAGTACTTC. It codes for CASSLTGTQAKNIQYF. The whole variable domain, remainder taken from reference TRBV5-1 and TRBJ2-4, is KAGVTQTPRYLIKTRGQQVTLSCSPISGHRSVSWYQQTPGQGLQFLFEYFSETQRNKGNFPGRFSGRQFSNSRSEMNVSTLELGDSALYLCASSLTGTQAKNIQYFGAGTRLSVL.